Sequencing of this T cell receptor (beta chain) was carried out in a study of T cells after yellow fever vaccination. MiXCR, applied by TCRdb to the 5' RACE reads, yields one record per CDR3 protein. This table holds a few hundred thousand distinct CDR3 sequences, 4.1% found once. This clonotype was picked up a small number of times. Trimming at V came to 10 bases and at J to 6 bases, leaving 5 bases not matched to a gene. From germline, CDR1 is ENHRY and CDR2 SYGVKD. This CDR3 is built from 13 residues. Sequences were derived from PBMCs, sampled 5 days after the yellow fever booster vaccination. The chain carries TRBV10-3 and TRBJ2-2; 10 nucleotides align to TRBD2. The clonotype originates from a man aged 18-30 years who received the YFV17D yellow fever vaccine. CDR3 DNA sequence: TGTGCCACCGGGACTAGCGAGGCCGGGGAGCTGTTTTTT. As protein: CATGTSEAGELFF.